The present T cell receptor (beta chain) was sequenced within a study of CD4 T cells in relation to SARS-CoV-2 and coronaviruses. Some clones are missing from TCRdb's copy, which holds only in-frame ones; the method was immunoSEQ multiplex PCR. Counted here are 25,000 to 35,000 clones, less than 80% occurring once; the ten biggest clones make up 9% to 15%. The unexposed donors gave CD4+ T cells in about 2010-2019, prior to COVID-19. Isolation of CD4+ T cells took place after about eleven days in culture. As cell numbers allowed, unexposed-donor CD4+ T cells faced SARS-CoV-2 S/N and four cold-coronavirus spikes. As to this clone: Its antigen is unknown.

This CDR3 has 15 residues. Germline CDR1 is SGDLS and CDR2 is YYNGEE. Trimming took 0 bases from V and 6 from J, leaving 15 bases between them. This clonotype was sampled from a human donor in good health. The J gene is TRBJ1-1, the V gene TRBV9; D ambiguous. Sequencing was carried out using CD4+ T cells from PBMCs, cultured in vitro. DNA for the CDR3: TGTGCCAGCAGCGTAGACGCAAGGGTCCCGCCTGAAGCTTTCTTT. It is translated as CASSVDARVPPEAFF.